This TCR beta chain came from a study of cytomegalovirus exposure and HLA in healthy donors. PCR was performed using 60 Vbeta and 13 Jbeta primers. Measured with immunoSEQ multiplex PCR; TCRdb has only the in-frame clones, and not every one. This table has around 100,000 clones, about 74% appearing once. CDR3 length: 12 amino acids. CDR1 is SNHLY, CDR2 FYNNEI, per germline. V shed 10 bases and J shed 4 bases, with 13 bases lying between them. Sequenced material: PBMCs. This TCR derives from a female donor in good health and CMV-seropositive. The chain recombines TRBV2 with TRBJ1-2, with D possibly being TRBD1 (5 bases). CDR3 DNA: TGTGCCACAGGGCGGAGGGCCTATGGCTACACCTTC. Translated: CATGRRAYGYTF.